What follows are 27 T cell receptor beta chains derived from one specimen sequenced in a study of PD-1 blockade in classical Hodgkin lymphoma. Relapse after autologous stem cell transplantation occurred in every patient, and brentuximab vedotin exposure varied. Clones were sequenced by immunoSEQ multiplex PCR, and TCRdb holds only the in-frame ones, with some missing. The table records roughly 61,000 clones, approximately 90% of them present only once. The sequencing used peripheral blood mononuclear cells (PBMCs), collected before the second cycle of nivolumab. These receptors all come from a human donor with classical Hodgkin lymphoma.

J is TRBJ2-2 and V is TRBV6-5; 8 bases are shared with TRBD1. CDR3 length: 15 amino acids. Germline lookup yields CDR1 MNHEY and CDR2 SVGAGI. Trimming took 0 bases from V and 9 from J; bases not matched to a gene: 6. CDR3 amino acids: CASSYSAGGWWELFF. CDR3 nucleotide sequence: TGTGCCAGCAGTTACTCGGCAGGGGGCTGGTGGGAGCTGTTTTTT.

The chain has TRBV7-2 and TRBJ2-5, with D perhaps assigned TRBD1 or TRBD2 (6 bases each). Germline CDR1 SGHTA, CDR2 FQGNSA. With 5 bases removed from V and 5 bases from J, the gap between germline ends came to 30 bases. This CDR3 is 19 amino acids long. The CDR3 spells CASSLFPNAPAGGLETQYF. The DNA of the CDR3 is TGTGCCAGCAGCCTCTTTCCCAATGCCCCCGCTGGGGGGCTTGAGACCCAGTACTTC. Full variable domain (remainder filled in from reference TRBV7-2 and TRBJ2-5): GAGVSQSPSNKVTEKGKDVELRCDPISGHTALYWYRQSLGQGLEFLIYFQGNSAPDKSGLPSDRFSAERTGGSVSTLTIQRTQQEDSAVYLCASSLFPNAPAGGLETQYFGPGTRLLVL.

The chain links TRBV5-1 to TRBJ1-6; tentatively, D is TRBD1 (5 bases). Germline CDR1 reads SGHRS; CDR2 reads YFSETQ. With 0 bases removed from V and 2 bases from J, the gap between germline ends came to 12 bases. CDR3 length equals 17 residues. The CDR3 coding sequence is TGCGCCAGCAGCTTGGCCCCCCAGGGAACCTATAATTCACCCCTCCACTTT. Protein: CASSLAPQGTYNSPLHF.

This sequence joins TRBV5-8 and TRBJ2-7; D not resolved. Germline CDR1 reads SGHTS; CDR2 reads YDEGEE. V was shortened by 3 bases and J by 6 bases, with 16 bases between the two germline ends. The CDR3 contains 14 residues. The CDR3 DNA follows: TGTGCCAGCAGCTCCGGTTCGTCCCCACCCGAGCAGTACTTC. This codes for CASSSGSSPPEQYF.

CDR3 loop: CASSLAGQWGMFF. The CDR3 DNA reads TGTGCCAGCAGCTTAGCGGGTCAGTGGGGGATGTTCTTC. The chain has TRBV11-2 and TRBJ2-1, with D perhaps TRBD1 or TRBD2 (5 bases each). The CDR3 sequence is 13 residues long. Germline-derived CDR1 and CDR2 are SGHAT and FQNNGV. V was clipped by 1 base and J by 15 bases, with 16 bases between them.

The gene calls are TRBV4-1 and TRBJ1-1, with 9 bases identical to TRBD1. V lost 3 bases to trimming and J lost 6 bases; unmatched junction nucleotides: 11. The V gene's germline CDR1 is MGHRA and CDR2 YSYEKL. The CDR3 spans 16 residues. The CDR3: CASSHQGDRDGSEAFF. In nucleotides, the CDR3 is TGCGCCAGCAGCCACCAAGGGGACAGGGACGGCTCTGAAGCTTTCTTT.

The V call is TRBV11-2, the J call TRBJ2-5; tentatively, D is TRBD2 (5 bases). Trimming took off 5 bases at V and 5 bases at J, with 15 bases between the two ends. Germline loops: CDR1 SGHAT, CDR2 FQNNGV. There are 14 residues in the CDR3. The CDR3 here is CASSPLRAAETQYF. For the CDR3, the DNA is TGTGCCAGCAGCCCTTTGAGGGCGGCGGAGACCCAGTACTTC.

The V call is TRBV7-9, the J call TRBJ1-6; 7 bases fit TRBD1. CDR3 size: 17 residues. Germline V gene lookup returns CDR1 SEHNR and CDR2 FQNEAQ (reference sequence). V lost 5 bases to trimming and J lost 2 bases; unmatched junction nucleotides: 9. CDR3 bases: TGTGCCAGCAGCCCAGAGGGGGCGGAGGCCTATAATTCACCCCTCCACTTT. This gives the protein CASSPEGAEAYNSPLHF.

The chain employs TRBV7-9 and TRBJ2-1, with D perhaps TRBD1 (6 bases). Germline CDR1 SEHNR, CDR2 FQNEAQ (reference sequence). This CDR3 comprises 13 residues. Trimming removed 3 bases from V and 8 bases from J, with 11 bases in between. The CDR3 sequence is CASSFEGVHEQFF. CDR3 DNA: TGTGCCAGCAGCTTCGAGGGGGTGCATGAGCAGTTCTTC.

The chain is built from TRBV11-2 and TRBJ2-3; D is unclear. V lost 2 bases and J 3 bases, leaving 6 bases between the germline ends. CDR1 SGHAT and CDR2 FQNNGV come from the germline V gene. This CDR3 contains 13 residues. The CDR3 DNA is TGTGCCAGCAGCTTATGGGGTACAGATACGCAGTATTTT. It is translated as CASSLWGTDTQYF.

The chain employs TRBV19 and TRBJ1-2; 8 positions match TRBD1. The germline V gene has CDR1 LNHDA and CDR2 SQIVND (reference sequence). Trimming removed 5 bases from V and 4 bases from J; junction bases left unmatched: 6. This CDR3 is 14 amino acids long. CDR3 in amino acids: CASSGGTGFYGYTF. CDR3 bases: TGTGCCAGTAGTGGAGGGACAGGTTTCTATGGCTACACCTTC.

The chain couples TRBV9 to TRBJ2-3; D is undetermined. This CDR3 is built from 15 residues. Trimming took off 4 bases at V and 4 bases at J, with 16 bases between the two ends. CDR1 and CDR2 (germline): SGDLS, YYNGEE. The CDR3 region has the DNA TGTGCCAGCAGCCAAGATGTGCTCCCCCCAGATACGCAGTATTTT. Amino acids: CASSQDVLPPDTQYF.

The chain uses TRBV6-1 and TRBJ1-3; D may be TRBD1 (6 bases). Germline V gene lookup returns CDR1 MNHNS and CDR2 SASEGT. Trimming removed 4 bases at V and 0 bases at J, with 13 bases between. CDR3 length equals 16 residues. Written as DNA, the CDR3 is TGTGCCAGCAGTGTCCGGGACACCAACTCTGGAAACACCATATATTTT. Translated: CASSVRDTNSGNTIYF.

The chain carries TRBV27 and TRBJ2-5; no firm D call. Trimming stripped 3 bases from V and 4 bases from J, with 15 bases between. The germline CDR1 and CDR2 sequences are MNHEY and SMNVEV (reference sequence). This CDR3 contains 15 residues. The CDR3 bases are TGTGCCAGCAGTTTTTCCCCTAGTAGGGCAGAGACCCAGTACTTC. Protein product: CASSFSPSRAETQYF.

The V call is TRBV6-5, the J call TRBJ1-5; D ambiguous. The germline V and J ends were trimmed by 5 bases and 1 base, with 9 bases remaining between them. Germline V gene lookup returns CDR1 MNHEY and CDR2 SVGAGI. CDR3 length: 14 residues. In nucleotides, the CDR3 is TGTGCCAGCAGTGAACCTGGGAGCAATCAGCCCCAGCATTTT. As protein: CASSEPGSNQPQHF.

This clone was seen a single time. This chain connects TRBV28 to TRBJ1-1; no clear D gene. The V end was cut by 7 bases, the J end by 11 bases, with 11 bases between. In germline, CDR1 is MDHEN, CDR2 SYDVKM. CDR3 length: 10 amino acids. CDR3 in DNA: TGTGCCAGCAAGGCTGTGGAGGCTTTCTTT. It specifies CASKAVEAFF.

This clone was seen once. The chain is built from TRBV15 and TRBJ2-3; tentatively, D is TRBD2 (5 bases). The V end was cut by 6 bases, the J end by 1 base, with 17 bases between. The CDR3 is 16 residues long. Germline V gene data show CDR1 as LNHNV and CDR2 as YYDKDF (reference sequence). Here the CDR3 DNA reads TGTGCCACCAGATGGGCCGGGGAGCAAGGCACAGATACGCAGTATTTT. It is translated as CATRWAGEQGTDTQYF. Full variable domain (remainder filled in from reference TRBV15 and TRBJ2-3): DAMVIQNPRYQVTQFGKPVTLSCSQTLNHNVMYWYQQKSSQAPKLLFHYYDKDFNNEADTPDNFQSRRPNTSFCFLDIRSPGLGDTAMYLCATRWAGEQGTDTQYFGPGTRLTVL.

The J gene is TRBJ2-3, the V gene TRBV28, with 10 bases identical to TRBD2. The CDR3 extends over 16 amino acids. Germline loops: CDR1 MDHEN, CDR2 SYDVKM. Unmatched junction bases numbered 7, after V lost 4 bases and J lost 3 bases. In DNA, the CDR3 is TGTGCCAGCAGTTCGGCTAGCGGGAGATCAACAGATACGCAGTATTTT. Residues: CASSSASGRSTDTQYF.

The chain recombines TRBV9 with TRBJ2-7, with 7 bases matching TRBD2. The J segment lost 0 bases and the V segment lost 4 bases, leaving 13 bases of the junction unmatched. Germline lookup yields CDR1 SGDLS and CDR2 YYNGEE. The CDR3 is made up of 17 amino acids. CDR3 sequence (DNA): TGTGCCAGCAGCCGTAGTCCGTGGCGGGAGCCCTCCTACGAGCAGTACTTC. Its protein is CASSRSPWREPSYEQYF.

V usage is TRBV2 and J usage is TRBJ2-3; 7 bases line up with TRBD2. The CDR3 runs to 14 residues. Trimming removed 10 bases from V and 0 bases from J; junction bases left unmatched: 7. The V gene's germline CDR1 is SNHLY and CDR2 FYNNEI. The CDR3 nucleotides read TGTGCCACCAACCAAGCGGGAAGCACAGATACGCAGTATTTT. Its translation: CATNQAGSTDTQYF. Variable domain in full (rest from reference TRBV2 and TRBJ2-3): EPEVTQTPSHQVTQMGQEVILRCVPISNHLYFYWYRQILGQKVEFLVSFYNNEISEKSEIFDDQFSVERPDGSNFTLKIRSTKLEDSAMYFCATNQAGSTDTQYFGPGTRLTVL.

The genes are TRBV7-9 and TRBJ1-4, with 10 nucleotides matching TRBD1. CDR3 length equals 15 residues. V shed 3 bases, J shed 8 bases, and the junction held 6 bases outside the gene matches. Germline CDR1 and CDR2: SEHNR and FQNEAQ (reference sequence). The CDR3 reads CASSFRDRGGEKLFF. DNA for the CDR3: TGTGCCAGCAGCTTTCGGGACAGGGGAGGGGAAAAACTGTTTTTT.

The chain is built from TRBV6-5 and TRBJ1-2, with TRBD1 matching 9 bases. The V segment lost 8 bases and the J segment 8 bases; nucleotides outside the gene matches: 6. Per the germline V gene, CDR1 is MNHEY and CDR2 is SVGAGI. There are 12 residues in the CDR3. CDR3 loop: CASHRGRGGYTF. In DNA, the CDR3 is TGTGCCAGCCACAGGGGGCGAGGGGGCTACACCTTC.

The chain recombines TRBV27 with TRBJ2-3; no clear D. Germline CDR1 reads MNHEY; CDR2 reads SMNVEV (reference sequence). With 2 bases removed from V and 6 bases from J, the gap between germline ends came to 12 bases. CDR3 length: 14 amino acids. Written as DNA, the CDR3 is TGTGCCAGCAGTTTAGTTGAAGCCGTGGATACGCAGTATTTT. Protein: CASSLVEAVDTQYF.

The chain recombines TRBV2 with TRBJ2-3, with D unresolved. Germline assignment: CDR1 SNHLY and CDR2 FYNNEI. Trimming shortened V by 3 bases and J by 1 base, and 8 bases separated the two germline ends. This CDR3 has 14 amino acids. The CDR3 reads CASSEDQGTDTQYF. The CDR3 DNA is TGTGCCAGCAGTGAGGACCAGGGCACAGATACGCAGTATTTT. Full variable domain (outside the CDR3, taken from reference TRBV2 and TRBJ2-3): EPEVTQTPSHQVTQMGQEVILRCVPISNHLYFYWYRQILGQKVEFLVSFYNNEISEKSEIFDDQFSVERPDGSNFTLKIRSTKLEDSAMYFCASSEDQGTDTQYFGPGTRLTVL.

The chain is built from TRBV28 and TRBJ2-5; D not resolved. Trimming cost V 6 bases and J 0 bases, with 14 bases left between them. The CDR3 is made up of 15 amino acids. CDR1 is MDHEN, CDR2 SYDVKM, per germline. CDR3 in amino acids: CASSPLLGYQETQYF. CDR3 DNA sequence: TGTGCCAGCAGCCCTCTGCTGGGGTACCAAGAGACCCAGTACTTC. Full variable domain (rest looked up from reference TRBV28 and TRBJ2-5): DVKVTQSSRYLVKRTGEKVFLECVQDMDHENMFWYRQDPGLGLRLIYFSYDVKMKEKGDIPEGYSVSREKKERFSLILESASTNQTSMYLCASSPLLGYQETQYFGPGTRLLVL.

This clone was counted once. The V and J genes are TRBV7-9 and TRBJ2-7; 11 bases align to TRBD1. Trimming at V came to 5 bases and at J to 7 bases, leaving 10 bases not matched to a gene. The CDR3 is 15 amino acids. CDR1 is SEHNR, CDR2 FQNEAQ, per germline (reference sequence). CDR3 sequence (DNA): TGTGCCAGCAGCCCCCGGGACAGGGGGGGCTGGGAGCAGTACTTC. Translating gives CASSPRDRGGWEQYF.

The J gene is TRBJ1-4, the V gene TRBV27; D remains ambiguous. The CDR3 runs 13 residues. Trimming pared 7 bases from V and 3 bases from J, leaving 9 bases between. Germline CDR1 MNHEY, CDR2 SMNVEV (reference sequence). CDR3 bases: TGTGCCAGCAAGGGTCAGGCTAATGAAAAACTGTTTTTT. This sequence encodes CASKGQANEKLFF.